The sequence of this TCR beta chain was determined in a study of T cell repertoires in cytomegalovirus infection. Using its own MiXCR run on the reads, TCRdb lists one record per CDR3 protein. The repertoire holds 250,000 to 300,000 distinct CDR3 sequences, with about 26% as singletons. Overall study results and limits: Within the response measured ex vivo, HLA-C-restricted CMV-specific TCR beta clonotypes were dominant.

A word on this clonotype: The antigen remains unidentified.

With 2 bases clipped from V and 2 bases from J, the junction kept 8 bases outside the gene matches. The CDR3 spans 16 residues. Germline CDR1 SGHDT, CDR2 YYEEEE. The receptor's source is a human donor in good health (CMV status not recorded). Some clones in this sample may be carry-over from other donors' samples. Sequenced: PBMCs. This chain connects TRBV5-6 to TRBJ2-3; TRBD2 agrees at 7 bases. DNA of the CDR3: TGTGCCAGCAGCTTCGCCCTCGGGACTAACACAGATACGCAGTATTTT. Protein: CASSFALGTNTDTQYF.